These T cell receptor beta chains were read from a single sample in a study of shared clonotypes between healthy human individuals. Libraries were prepared by immunoSEQ multiplex PCR; TCRdb keeps only in-frame clonotypes and omits some of them. The data show about 2.2 million clones, roughly 95% seen once. Input material: naive CD8+ T cells from PBMCs. Every receptor here comes from a man younger than 35 in good health. Some clones in this sample may be carry-over from other donors' samples. Both conserved end residues are part of each CDR3. D genes are given only for firm matches. A row's size may be missing; if present it is once, few, many or a size class.

V gene	D gene	clone size	J gene	CDR3 DNA	CDR3 protein
TRBV6-1	-	-	TRBJ2-1	TGTGCCAGCAGTGACGCCTACAGCGCCAATGAGCAGTTCTTC	CASSDAYSANEQFF
TRBV5-1	TRBD2	-	TRBJ2-7	TGCGCCAGCAGCCCCGGACTAGCGGGAGTCCCCTCCTACGAGCAGTACTTC	CASSPGLAGVPSYEQYF
TRBV14	-	-	TRBJ1-2	TGTGCCAGCAGCCTATCAGGGGTCTATGGCTACACCTTC	CASSLSGVYGYTF
TRBV4-1	TRBD1	once	TRBJ1-5	TGCGCCAGCAGCCAATCGGGACAGGCAAATCAGCCCCAGCATTTT	CASSQSGQANQPQHF
TRBV5-1	TRBD2	-	TRBJ2-1	TGCGCCAGCAGCTTGCTGCCGGGAGGGATCCATGAGCAGTTCTTC	CASSLLPGGIHEQFF
TRBV2	-	-	TRBJ2-5	TGTGCCAGCAGTGGTTCTTTGGCAAGTGGGGAGACCCAGTACTTC	CASSGSLASGETQYF
TRBV30	TRBD1	once	TRBJ2-3	TGTGCCTCCCTTCCAGGGGGCGGACCAGATACGCAGTATTTT	CASLPGGGPDTQYF
TRBV28	-	-	TRBJ2-5	TGTGCCAGCAGTTTGAGGAGGTACCAAGAGACCCAGTACTTC	CASSLRRYQETQYF
TRBV27	-	-	TRBJ2-3	TGTGCCAGCAGTCGTCAATGGGCAGATACGCAGTATTTT	CASSRQWADTQYF
TRBV27	-	-	TRBJ1-1	TGTGCCAGCAGGGAAGGACAGGAAGCTTTCTTT	CASREGQEAFF
TRBV27	-	-	TRBJ1-1	TGTGCCAGCAGTGCCCTATTGAACACTGAAGCTTTCTTT	CASSALLNTEAFF
TRBV6-4	TRBD2	-	TRBJ2-1	TGTGCCAGCAGAATGCTAGCGGGTAATTACAATGAGCAGTTCTTC	CASRMLAGNYNEQFF
TRBV9	-	-	TRBJ1-2	TGTGCCAGCAGCGTAGAGGGAGAGAACTATGGCTACACCTTC	CASSVEGENYGYTF
TRBV19	-	once	TRBJ2-2	TGTGCCAGCCGTTTCAAAGACACCGGGGAGCTGTTTTTT	CASRFKDTGELFF
TRBV7-9	-	-	TRBJ1-4	TGTGCCAGCAGCTTAATGGTGGAAAAACTGTTTTTT	CASSLMVEKLFF
TRBV7-8	TRBD2	-	TRBJ2-5	TGTGCCAGCAGCTATTCGTTTGCGGGAGGCCAGGAGACCCAGTACTTC	CASSYSFAGGQETQYF
TRBV30	-	-	TRBJ1-1	TGTGCCTGGAGTCCCGGGTGGACTGAAGCTTTCTTT	CAWSPGWTEAFF
TRBV19	TRBD2	-	TRBJ2-1	TGTGCCAGTAGTATGGGTCTGGGGCTAGCGGGAAACAATGAGCAGTTCTTC	CASSMGLGLAGNNEQFF
TRBV9	-	-	TRBJ2-7	TGTGCCAGCACCCCCCAGTCGGAAACCTACGAGCAGTACTTC	CASTPQSETYEQYF
TRBV28	TRBD2	-	TRBJ2-1	TGTGCCAGCGCTAGCGGGACCTCCTACAATGAGCAGTTCTTC	CASASGTSYNEQFF
TRBV15	-	-	TRBJ1-3	TGTGCCACCAGCAGAGACGAAGGGGGTCTTTCTGGAAACACCATATATTTT	CATSRDEGGLSGNTIYF
TRBV7-9	-	-	TRBJ1-4	TGTGCCAGCAGCGCCGGGCCGGCAGGGGATAATGAAAAACTGTTTTTT	CASSAGPAGDNEKLFF
TRBV27	-	-	TRBJ1-2	TGTGCCAGCAGTGGACTTCCCAACGGCTATGGCTACACCTTC	CASSGLPNGYGYTF
TRBV29-1	-	-	TRBJ2-1	TGCAGCGTTGAAGTTAGGTACAATGAGCAGTTCTTC	CSVEVRYNEQFF
TRBV7-9	-	-	TRBJ2-1	TGTGCCAGCAGCCAAATCGGGGTCGAGGGCTCCTACAATGAGCAGTTCTTC	CASSQIGVEGSYNEQFF
TRBV27	TRBD1	-	TRBJ2-3	TGTGCCAGCAGTTTATCCCTAGGGACAGGGACGACAGATACGCAGTATTTT	CASSLSLGTGTTDTQYF